Listed here are 26 T cell receptor beta chains from one sample, sequenced in a study of identical twins. One entry per CDR3 protein, called by TCRdb with MiXCR from the 5' RACE reads. The table records 400,000 to 650,000 distinct CDR3 sequences, less than 25% of them present only once. Separately, the same data were catalogued under a study of T cells expressing NK-cell markers.

The sequencing input was CD4+ T cells sorted from blood. The receptors originated from a woman in her late teens or twenties in good health.

This sequence joins TRBV9 and TRBJ2-3; 9 bases match TRBD2. The V and J ends lost 5 bases and 4 bases, in that order; junction bases with no gene match: 8. The germline V gene has CDR1 SGDLS and CDR2 YYNGEE. The CDR3 is made up of 15 amino acids. CDR3 coding DNA: TGTGCCAGCAGTCACGCGGGAGGGCAAGCAGATACGCAGTATTTT. Its protein product is CASSHAGGQADTQYF.

CDR3 coding DNA: TGTGCCAATAGCCGGGACAGGCAGTACAATGAGCAGTTCTTC. This translates into CANSRDRQYNEQFF. The V and J genes are TRBV18 and TRBJ2-1; 8 bases line up with TRBD1. J was trimmed by 4 bases and V by 10 bases; bases with no gene match: 9. This CDR3 spans 14 amino acids. CDR1 KGHSH and CDR2 LQKENI come from the germline V gene.

The CDR3 DNA is TGTGCCACCCAGACGAACAGGGGAGGTTCACCCCTCCACTTT. It encodes CATQTNRGGSPLHF. The V call is TRBV19, the J call TRBJ1-6; 7 bases fit TRBD1. Trimming took 10 bases from V and 9 from J; bases not matched to a gene: 12. Germline V gene lookup returns CDR1 LNHDA and CDR2 SQIVND (reference sequence). CDR3 length: 14 amino acids.

V gene TRBV9 combines with J gene TRBJ1-1; 7 bases line up with TRBD1. The CDR3 totals 17 residues. The V gene's germline CDR1 is SGDLS and CDR2 YYNGEE. Trimming removed 3 bases from V and 5 bases from J; junction bases left unmatched: 16. CDR3 sequence reads: CASSEGAGGPWSTEAFF. DNA of the CDR3: TGTGCCAGCAGCGAGGGGGCTGGAGGCCCTTGGTCAACTGAAGCTTTCTTT.

This sequence joins TRBV7-2 and TRBJ2-5; D not resolved. Trimming left V 1 base short and J 3 bases short, with 9 bases between. Germline CDR1 and CDR2: SGHTA and FQGNSA. The CDR3 extends over 14 amino acids. CDR3 in DNA: TGTGCCAGCAGCTTAGAGGTGTCTAAAGAGACCCAGTACTTC. Translation: CASSLEVSKETQYF. Using reference TRBV7-2 and TRBJ2-5 for the parts outside the CDR3, the full variable domain is GAGVSQSPSNKVTEKGKDVELRCDPISGHTALYWYRQSLGQGLEFLIYFQGNSAPDKSGLPSDRFSAERTGGSVSTLTIQRTQQEDSAVYLCASSLEVSKETQYFGPGTRLLVL.

This rearrangement joins TRBV7-9 to TRBJ2-7; maybe TRBD2 (5 bases). V lost 2 bases and J 2 bases, leaving 13 bases between the germline ends. CDR1 is SEHNR and CDR2 is FQNEAQ in the germline V gene (reference sequence). The length of the CDR3 is 15 residues. CDR3 residues: CASSLRGGNPYEQYF. The CDR3 coding sequence is TGTGCCAGCAGCTTACGGGGTGGGAACCCCTACGAGCAGTACTTC.

The gene calls are TRBV7-3 and TRBJ1-1, with D possibly TRBD1 on 6 matching bases. The CDR3 consists of 16 residues. V dropped 5 bases and J dropped 4 bases, with 20 bases sitting between them. Germline V CDR1 and CDR2: SGHTA, FQGTGA. Here the CDR3 reads CASSLGGAGTATEAFF. Here the CDR3 DNA reads TGTGCCAGCAGCCTCGGGGGCGCCGGTACGGCCACTGAAGCTTTCTTT.

This clonotype has just a few counts. V gene TRBV6-1 combines with J gene TRBJ1-5; weak D call: TRBD1 (6 bases). This CDR3 is built from 15 residues. V lost 8 bases and J lost 2, with 16 bases in between. Looked up from germline, CDR1 is MNHNS and CDR2 is SASEGT. Written as DNA, the CDR3 is TGTGCCAGCCGGGCGGGGGCGGCGGGCAATCAGCCCCAGCATTTT. Its protein is CASRAGAAGNQPQHF.

This CDR3 reads CASSQEHWDRGDEQYF. CDR3 nucleotides: TGCGCCAGCAGCCAAGAGCACTGGGACAGGGGGGACGAGCAGTACTTC. The V call is TRBV4-3, the J call TRBJ2-7, with 11 positions matching TRBD1. V was pared by 0 bases and J by 5 bases, with 6 bases of the junction left unmatched. Germline assignment: CDR1 LGHNA and CDR2 YSLEER. The length of the CDR3 is 16 residues.

The chain uses TRBV6-1 and TRBJ2-6; maybe TRBD1 (6 bases). V gave up 2 bases and J gave up 3 bases, with 8 bases separating them. The CDR3 is made up of 15 amino acids. Germline CDR1 and CDR2: MNHNS and SASEGT. Here the CDR3 reads CASSEPGVGANVLTF. CDR3 DNA: TGTGCCAGCAGTGAACCAGGGGTTGGGGCCAACGTCCTGACTTTC.

V gene TRBV12-3 or TRBV12-4 combines with J gene TRBJ1-2; TRBD1 matches at 11 bases. CDR3 length: 15 residues. V was clipped by 5 bases and J by 6 bases; unmatched bases: 8. The CDR3 loop is CASSHRDRGMHGYTF. CDR3 DNA sequence: TGTGCCAGCAGTCACCGGGACAGGGGGATGCATGGCTACACCTTC.

The table lists this clonotype with many counts. This CDR3 reads CASSSGRTSTDTQYF. The CDR3 DNA follows: TGTGCCAGCAGTTCGGGACGGACCTCCACAGATACGCAGTATTTT. The chain is built from TRBV12-3 or TRBV12-4 and TRBJ2-3; D may be TRBD1 or TRBD2 (5 bases each). Trimming shortened V by 4 bases and J by 2 bases, and 13 bases separated the two germline ends. This CDR3 region has 15 residues.

This clonotype was seen a handful of times. The gene calls are TRBV20-1 and TRBJ1-5, with D hard to call. This CDR3 region has 15 residues. V was pared by 3 bases and J by 0 bases, with 12 bases between. Looked up from germline, CDR1 is DFQATT and CDR2 is SNEGSKA (reference sequence). CDR3 coding DNA: TGCAGTGCTAGCTGGGGTTCGGGTAGCAATCAGCCCCAGCATTTT. It is translated as CSASWGSGSNQPQHF.

This clonotype was counted at least ten times. The chain employs TRBV4-2 and TRBJ2-1; tentative D call: TRBD2 (6 bases). V lost 0 bases to trimming and J lost 10 bases, with 13 bases between them. The CDR3 has 14 residues. Germline V CDR1 and CDR2: LGHNA, YNFKEQ. CDR3 protein: CASSQDLLAREQFF. In DNA form, the CDR3 reads TGTGCCAGCAGCCAAGATTTGCTAGCGAGGGAGCAGTTCTTC.

This clonotype was seen a few times. The chain links TRBV29-1 to TRBJ1-2; 9 bases fit TRBD1. This CDR3 region has 11 residues. Germline loops: CDR1 SQVTM, CDR2 ANQGSEA. After removal of 4 bases from V and 9 bases from J, the junction contained 3 bases not matched to a gene. This CDR3 reads CSVGDRDRYTF. In DNA form, the CDR3 reads TGCAGCGTTGGGGACAGGGATCGCTACACCTTC.

This clonotype appeared many times. This rearrangement joins TRBV20-1 to TRBJ2-5; TRBD2 agrees at 7 bases. Unmatched junction bases numbered 4, after V lost 5 bases and J lost 1 base. Germline CDR1 reads DFQATT; CDR2 reads SNEGSKA (reference sequence). The CDR3 runs to 13 residues. The CDR3 DNA reads TGCAGTGCTGGGACTATTTCCCAAGAGACCCAGTACTTC. Translated: CSAGTISQETQYF.

The chain couples TRBV5-1 to TRBJ2-5; no reliable D call. Germline V gives CDR1 SGHRS, CDR2 YFSETQ. The CDR3 spans 12 residues. V lost 4 bases and J 6 bases, leaving 10 bases between the germline ends. CDR3 region: CASSADAKTQYF. In nucleotides, the CDR3 is TGCGCCAGCAGCGCGGACGCGAAGACCCAGTACTTC. The full variable domain, rest sourced from reference TRBV5-1 and TRBJ2-5, is KAGVTQTPRYLIKTRGQQVTLSCSPISGHRSVSWYQQTPGQGLQFLFEYFSETQRNKGNFPGRFSGRQFSNSRSEMNVSTLELGDSALYLCASSADAKTQYFGPGTRLLVL.

The chain uses TRBV3-1 and TRBJ2-5; tentative D call: TRBD2 (5 bases). The CDR3 has 16 residues. Germline assignment: CDR1 LGHDT and CDR2 YNNKEL (reference sequence). V lost 7 bases to trimming and J lost 4 bases, with 22 bases between them. CDR3 residues: CASTLRERSDRETQYF. The CDR3 DNA sequence: TGTGCCAGCACCCTGCGAGAGCGGAGCGACCGAGAGACCCAGTACTTC.

This chain links TRBV4-2 with TRBJ2-3; 9 positions match TRBD1. This CDR3 contains 14 residues. V shed 2 bases, J shed 5 bases, and the junction held 2 bases outside the gene matches. Germline CDR1 is LGHNA and CDR2 is YNFKEQ. This CDR3 reads CASSQRTGEDTQYF. In nucleotides, the CDR3 is TGTGCCAGCAGCCAACGGACAGGGGAAGATACGCAGTATTTT.

This clonotype appeared a few times. The chain combines TRBV25-1 with TRBJ2-5; TRBD2 matches at 9 bases. Trimming cost V 0 bases and J 11 bases; bases outside gene matches: 7. Germline-derived CDR1 and CDR2 are MGHDK and SYGVNS. The CDR3 is 14 residues long. CDR3 protein: CASSEYIAGGRQYF. In nucleotides, the CDR3 is TGTGCCAGCAGTGAATATATCGCGGGAGGGCGGCAGTACTTC.

CDR3 residues: CASSPGTSGSLSSYNEQFF. CDR3 nucleotide sequence: TGTGCCAGCAGTCCCGGGACTAGCGGCAGTTTGAGCTCCTACAATGAGCAGTTCTTC. J is TRBJ2-1 and V is TRBV6-2 or TRBV6-3; 11 bases align to TRBD2. CDR1 is MNHEY, CDR2 SVGEGT, per germline. V shed 5 bases and J 0 bases; nucleotides not matched to a gene: 12. The CDR3 is 19 amino acids.

The chain combines TRBV7-8 with TRBJ1-1; D gene unclear. The V end was cut by 2 bases, the J end by 0 bases, with 10 bases between. Germline values: CDR1 SGHVS, CDR2 FQNEAQ. This CDR3 is built from 15 residues. CDR3 coding DNA: TGTGCCAGCAGCTTATTGTCAGCCATGAACACTGAAGCTTTCTTT. This sequence encodes CASSLLSAMNTEAFF.

This clonotype was recorded at least ten times. The chain employs TRBV6-1 and TRBJ1-2; possible D gene TRBD1, 5 bases. V lost 4 bases and J lost 3, with 9 bases in between. Germline-derived CDR1 and CDR2 are MNHNS and SASEGT. The CDR3 is made up of 13 amino acids. For the CDR3, the DNA is TGTGCCAGCAGTGTTGGGACGGACTATGGCTACACCTTC. Encoded protein: CASSVGTDYGYTF.

The chain is built from TRBV5-1 and TRBJ2-3, with 7 positions matching TRBD2. Trimming cost V 2 bases and J 5 bases; bases outside gene matches: 5. CDR1 is SGHRS, CDR2 YFSETQ, per germline. There are 14 residues in the CDR3. The CDR3 region has the DNA TGCGCCAGCAGCTTAGAAGGGAGGGAAGATACGCAGTATTTT. Translation: CASSLEGREDTQYF.

CDR3 sequence: CASSRLAGYNEQFF. As DNA, the CDR3 is TGTGCCAGCAGTCGACTAGCGGGATACAATGAGCAGTTCTTC. The gene calls are TRBV12-3 or TRBV12-4 and TRBJ2-1, with 11 positions matching TRBD2. CDR3 length: 14 residues. The ends lost 5 bases at V and 4 bases at J; junction bases unmatched: 1.

The chain couples TRBV5-1 to TRBJ2-3, with TRBD1 matching 9 bases. Trimming removed 1 base from V and 5 bases from J; junction bases left unmatched: 5. Germline CDR1 reads SGHRS; CDR2 reads YFSETQ. The CDR3 has 15 residues. CDR3 in DNA: TGCGCCAGCAGCTTGCCGGGACAGGGTGGAGATACGCAGTATTTT. This sequence encodes CASSLPGQGGDTQYF.